This T cell receptor (beta chain) derives from a study of blood T cell repertoires in COVID-19 (dated by TCRdb to 2019 to 2021). At the level of the whole study: The collaborator samples originated in the United States, Italy and Spain and spanned the acute and convalescent phases of COVID-19. The prospective study material was composed of cDNA or gDNA derived from T cells, B-cell-depleted T cells, or PBMCs. Deeply sampled blood TCRbeta repertoires from subjects exposed to, actively infected with, or recovered from COVID-19 were included in the dataset. The repertoires were released in a freely available public database meant as a resource for research on the immune response to SARS-CoV-2. The samples were drawn from the first 160 participants of the ongoing ImmuneRACE study and from under 1,500 subjects provided by 6 global collaborators. The sample metadata nearly always contained a de-identified subject ID, COVID-19 status, age in years and sex. HLA class I and class II types, where available, came from metadata supplied by the sample provider rather than from assay-based typing. Beyond this particular receptor, the publication reports: Clinical and demographic metadata were provided uncurated, with the amount varying by source and participant.

TCRbeta CDR3 regions were amplified from genomic DNA by means of the immunoSEQ Assay, a bias-controlled multiplex PCR. On the study's bioinformatics: The number of nucleated cells in each sample was estimated by amplification of reference gene primers within the assay. To quantify the absolute abundance of each unique TCRbeta CDR3 rearrangement, sequence reads were collapsed and filtered. For each sample, productive Simpson clonality was calculated by taking the square root of Simpson's diversity index across productive rearrangements. TCRdb limited this immuneACCESS table to in-frame rearrangements with V and J called. A share of clones is missing; checked studies link under half to unresolved V genes, and the rest is unexplained. V and J calls and clone size are copied from that table; D and trimming were computed from the DNA. The sample contains 300,000 to 350,000 clones, about 87% of them found a single time. The top ten clones comprise 9.9% of the sample.

Looking up the germline V gene yields CDR1 SGHTA and CDR2 FQGNSA. The CDR3 contains 15 residues, cysteine and phenylalanine counted. The retained sequence is limited to the CDR3, 45 bases, with the frame set at the first base. Trimming leaves V shorter by 1 base and J shorter by 1 base, with the junction holding 4 bases beyond the gene matches. In the case of this clone: Its antigen specificity is not known. No much larger clonotype is one base removed from it; base qualities were not supplied.

At one collaborating source in Seattle, patients were enrolled during active infection and were followed longitudinally through the course of disease. Whole blood was collected in K2EDTA tubes by collaborating institutions according to the institutions' own protocols. For TCRbeta analysis, collaborators shipped samples as frozen whole blood, isolated PBMCs, or DNA extracted from either of those sample types. This sequence was found in a man in his thirties or forties with COVID-19, enrolled during active disease. The sequencing input was peripheral blood. The chain is assembled from TRBV7-2 and TRBJ2-7, with 7 bases in between that match TRBD1. The DNA sequence is TGTGCCAGCAGCTTAGAGACAGGGTGGTCCTACGAGCAGTACTTC. It translates as CASSLETGWSYEQYF. The CDR3 plus the reference TRBV7-2 and TRBJ2-7 genes for the other parts give the full variable domain: GAGVSQSPSNKVTEKGKDVELRCDPISGHTALYWYRQSLGQGLEFLIYFQGNSAPDKSGLPSDRFSAERTGGSVSTLTIQRTQQEDSAVYLCASSLETGWSYEQYFGPGTRLTVT.